The clone carrying this TCR beta chain was counted a few times. The antigen is unknown. A universal primer site came from template switching; cDNA carried unique molecular identifiers. TCRdb called the 5' RACE reads again in MiXCR, with one record for every CDR3 protein. The sample lists approximately 590,000 distinct CDR3 sequences; just under 10% were seen once. The CDR3 has 15 residues. Trimming stripped 5 bases from V and 4 bases from J, with 17 bases between. Germline lookup yields CDR1 SNHLY and CDR2 FYNNEI. Healthy Caucasians, and only they, were the donors. This specimen comes from a study of identical twins. The study, taken as a whole, reports: Compared with unrelated sharing, twin-shared out-of-frame alpha sequences had more low-probability sequences. Cord blood beta clonotypes that were abundant carried fewer insertions, and memory repertoires showed no such trend.

These data were also filed under a second study, of yellow fever vaccine responses in identical twins.

The clonotype was recovered from a woman younger than 35 in good health. This chain joins TRBV2 and TRBJ1-2; D may be TRBD1 (6 bases). The sample taken for sequencing was PBMCs. The CDR3 spells CASSRGTDPFYGYTF. CDR3 DNA sequence: TGTGCCAGCAGTAGGGGGACGGACCCTTTCTATGGCTACACCTTC.